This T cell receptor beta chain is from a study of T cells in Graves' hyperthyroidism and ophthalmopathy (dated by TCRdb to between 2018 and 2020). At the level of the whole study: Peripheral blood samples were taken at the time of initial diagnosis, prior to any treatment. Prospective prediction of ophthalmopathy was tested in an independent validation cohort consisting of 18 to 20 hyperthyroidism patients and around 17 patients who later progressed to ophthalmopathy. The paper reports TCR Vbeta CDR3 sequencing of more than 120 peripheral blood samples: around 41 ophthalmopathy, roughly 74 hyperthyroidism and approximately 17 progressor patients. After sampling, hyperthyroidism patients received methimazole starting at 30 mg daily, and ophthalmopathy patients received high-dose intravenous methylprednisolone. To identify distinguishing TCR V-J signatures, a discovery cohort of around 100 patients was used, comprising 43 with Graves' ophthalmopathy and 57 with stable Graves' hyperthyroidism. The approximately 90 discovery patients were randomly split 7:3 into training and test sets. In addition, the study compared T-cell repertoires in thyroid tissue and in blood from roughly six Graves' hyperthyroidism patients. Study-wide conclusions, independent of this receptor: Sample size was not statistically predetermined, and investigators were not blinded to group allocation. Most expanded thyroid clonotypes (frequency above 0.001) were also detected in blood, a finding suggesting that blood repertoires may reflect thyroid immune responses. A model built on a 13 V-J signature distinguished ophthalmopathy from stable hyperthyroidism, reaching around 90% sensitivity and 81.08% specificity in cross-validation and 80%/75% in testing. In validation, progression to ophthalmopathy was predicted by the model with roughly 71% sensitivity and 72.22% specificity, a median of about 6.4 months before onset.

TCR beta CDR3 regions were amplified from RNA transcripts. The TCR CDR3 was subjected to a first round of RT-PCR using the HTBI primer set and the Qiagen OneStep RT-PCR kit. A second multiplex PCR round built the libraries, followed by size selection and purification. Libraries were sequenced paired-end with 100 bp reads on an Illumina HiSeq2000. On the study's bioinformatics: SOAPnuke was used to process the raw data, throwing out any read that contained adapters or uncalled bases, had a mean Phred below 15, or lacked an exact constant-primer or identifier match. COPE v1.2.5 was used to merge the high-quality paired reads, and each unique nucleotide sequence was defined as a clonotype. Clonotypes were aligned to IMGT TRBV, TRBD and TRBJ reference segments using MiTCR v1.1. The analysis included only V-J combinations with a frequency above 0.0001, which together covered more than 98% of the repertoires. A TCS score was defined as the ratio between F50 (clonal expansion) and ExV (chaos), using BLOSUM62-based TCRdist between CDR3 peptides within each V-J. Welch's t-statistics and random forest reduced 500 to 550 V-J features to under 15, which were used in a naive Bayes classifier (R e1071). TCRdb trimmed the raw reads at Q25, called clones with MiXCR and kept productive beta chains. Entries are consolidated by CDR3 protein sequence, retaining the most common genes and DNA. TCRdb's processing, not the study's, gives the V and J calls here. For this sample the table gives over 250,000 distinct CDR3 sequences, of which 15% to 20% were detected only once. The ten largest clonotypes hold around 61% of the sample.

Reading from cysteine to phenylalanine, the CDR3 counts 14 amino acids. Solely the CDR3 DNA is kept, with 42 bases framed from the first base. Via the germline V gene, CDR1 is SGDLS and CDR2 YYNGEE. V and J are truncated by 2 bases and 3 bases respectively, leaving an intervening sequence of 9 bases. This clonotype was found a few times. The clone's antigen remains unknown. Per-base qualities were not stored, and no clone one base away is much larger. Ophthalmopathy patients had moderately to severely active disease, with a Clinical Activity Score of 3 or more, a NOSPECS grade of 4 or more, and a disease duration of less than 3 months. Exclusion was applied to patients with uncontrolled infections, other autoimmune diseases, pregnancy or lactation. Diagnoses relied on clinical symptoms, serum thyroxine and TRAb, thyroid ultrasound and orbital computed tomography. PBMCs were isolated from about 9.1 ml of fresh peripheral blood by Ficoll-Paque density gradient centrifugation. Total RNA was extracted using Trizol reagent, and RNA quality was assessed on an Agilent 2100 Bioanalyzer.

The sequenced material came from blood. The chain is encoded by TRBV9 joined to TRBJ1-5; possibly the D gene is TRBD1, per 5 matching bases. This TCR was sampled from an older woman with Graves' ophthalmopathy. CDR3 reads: CASSVDSHNQPQHF. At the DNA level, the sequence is TGTGCCAGCAGCGTTGACAGTCACAATCAGCCCCAGCATTTT.